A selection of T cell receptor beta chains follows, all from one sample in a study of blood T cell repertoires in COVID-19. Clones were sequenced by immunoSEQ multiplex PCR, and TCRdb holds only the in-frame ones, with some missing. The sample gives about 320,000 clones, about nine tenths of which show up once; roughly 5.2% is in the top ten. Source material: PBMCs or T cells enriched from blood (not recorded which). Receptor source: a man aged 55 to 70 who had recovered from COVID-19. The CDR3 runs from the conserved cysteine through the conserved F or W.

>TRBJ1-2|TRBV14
CASSLGGGYGYTF
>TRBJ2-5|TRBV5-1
CASSGDYAGETQYF
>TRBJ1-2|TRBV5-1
CASSPEPGGINYGYTF
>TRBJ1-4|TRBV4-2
CASSQDEQNNEKLFF
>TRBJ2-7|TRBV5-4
CASSQGGGTGYTEQYF
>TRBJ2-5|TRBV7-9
CASSLSRTGTAQETQYF
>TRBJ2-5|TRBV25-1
CASSVPGGVETQYF
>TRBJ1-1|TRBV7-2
CASSPRRGTEAFF
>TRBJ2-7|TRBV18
CASSPSGGAYEQYF
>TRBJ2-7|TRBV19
CASSKLAGVREQYF
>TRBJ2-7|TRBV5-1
CASSLAPGVSYEQYF
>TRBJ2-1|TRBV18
CASSPSRGGLSYNEQFF
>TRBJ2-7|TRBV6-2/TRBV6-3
CASSRAGLAGGSSYEQYF
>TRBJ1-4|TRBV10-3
CAIGRVANEKLFF
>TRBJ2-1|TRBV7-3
CASSIQDSSYNEQFF
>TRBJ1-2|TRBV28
CASSLGVAGPNYGYTF
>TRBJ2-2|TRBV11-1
CASSFYRAGGELFF
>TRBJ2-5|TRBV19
CASSPQTAEEETQYF
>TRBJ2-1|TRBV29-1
CSVEFSRGNEQFF
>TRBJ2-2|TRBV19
CASRPVGRGARGGELFF
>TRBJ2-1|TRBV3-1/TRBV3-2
CASSQATGRVYNEQFF
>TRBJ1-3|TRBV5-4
CASSPTGTGNTIYF
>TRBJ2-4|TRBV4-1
CASSAGGMGIAKNIQYF
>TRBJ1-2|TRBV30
CACRVQPTEGYTF
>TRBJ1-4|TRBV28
CASSGGGAILNEKLFF
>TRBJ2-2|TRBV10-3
CAISPGLAQNTGELFF
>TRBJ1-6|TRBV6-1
CASMSRNSPLHF
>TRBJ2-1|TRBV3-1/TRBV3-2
CASSITGLAGGPHEQFF
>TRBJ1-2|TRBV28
CATQFGTVLNYGYTF
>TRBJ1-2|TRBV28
CAAGVNYGYTF
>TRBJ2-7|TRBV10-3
CAIHPEGGTYEQYF
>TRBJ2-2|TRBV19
CASTRTERGNTGELFF
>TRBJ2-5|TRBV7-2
CASSLTGVGETQYF
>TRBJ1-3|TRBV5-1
CASSLTASSGNTIYF
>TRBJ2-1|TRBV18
CASSPTRSYNEQFF
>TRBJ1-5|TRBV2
CASSRDSFSNQPQHF
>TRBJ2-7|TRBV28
CASGRGRYEQYF
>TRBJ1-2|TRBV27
CASQGQNYGYTF
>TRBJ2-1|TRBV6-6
CASHRGGTYNEQFF
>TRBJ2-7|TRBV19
CASSLRLAGGAYEQYF
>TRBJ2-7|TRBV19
CASSSAGSLVTEQYF
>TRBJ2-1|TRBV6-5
CASKSRTSGYNEQFF
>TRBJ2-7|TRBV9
CASSAGTGNYEQYF
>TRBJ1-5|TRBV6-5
CASSFSGEGQPQHF
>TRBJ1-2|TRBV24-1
CATPRGLMRAGNYGYTF
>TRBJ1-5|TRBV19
CASSIGGRGGRSQPQHF
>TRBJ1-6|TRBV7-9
CASSHRDTHSPLHF
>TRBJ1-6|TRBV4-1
CASSQDLDRGTSPLHF
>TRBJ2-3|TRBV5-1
CASSLNRGTDTQYF
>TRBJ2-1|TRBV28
CASRLTSGLYNEQFF